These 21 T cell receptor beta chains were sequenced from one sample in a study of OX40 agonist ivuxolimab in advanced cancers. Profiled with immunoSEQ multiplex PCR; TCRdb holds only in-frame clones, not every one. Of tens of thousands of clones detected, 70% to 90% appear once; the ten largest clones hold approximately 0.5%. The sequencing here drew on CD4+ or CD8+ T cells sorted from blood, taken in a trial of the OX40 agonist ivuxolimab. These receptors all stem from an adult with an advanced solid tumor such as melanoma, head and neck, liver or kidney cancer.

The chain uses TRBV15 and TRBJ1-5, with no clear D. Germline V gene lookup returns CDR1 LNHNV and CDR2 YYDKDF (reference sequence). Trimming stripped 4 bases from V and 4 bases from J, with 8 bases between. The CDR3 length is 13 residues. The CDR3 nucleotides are TGTGCCACCAGCATTTGGGAGAATCAGCCCCAGCATTTT. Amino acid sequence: CATSIWENQPQHF.

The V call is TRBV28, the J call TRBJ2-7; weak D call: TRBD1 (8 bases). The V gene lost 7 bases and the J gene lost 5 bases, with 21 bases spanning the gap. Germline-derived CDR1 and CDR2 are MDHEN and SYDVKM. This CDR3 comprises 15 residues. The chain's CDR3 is CASTETGGEVDEQYF. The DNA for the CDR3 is TGTGCCAGCACTGAAACAGGGGGGGAGGTTGACGAGCAGTACTTC.

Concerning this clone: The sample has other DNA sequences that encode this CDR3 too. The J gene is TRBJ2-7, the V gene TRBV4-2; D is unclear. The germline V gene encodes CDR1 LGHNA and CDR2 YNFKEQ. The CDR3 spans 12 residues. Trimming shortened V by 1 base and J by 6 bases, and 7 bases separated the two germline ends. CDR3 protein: CASSQVTGEQYF. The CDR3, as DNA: TGTGCCAGCAGCCAAGTAACGGGCGAGCAGTACTTC.

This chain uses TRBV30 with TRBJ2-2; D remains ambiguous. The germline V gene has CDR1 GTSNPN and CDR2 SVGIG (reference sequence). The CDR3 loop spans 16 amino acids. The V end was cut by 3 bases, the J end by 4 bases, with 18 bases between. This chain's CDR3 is CAWSYLTGRSTGELFF. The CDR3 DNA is TGTGCCTGGAGCTATCTGACGGGCCGTAGCACCGGGGAGCTGTTTTTT.

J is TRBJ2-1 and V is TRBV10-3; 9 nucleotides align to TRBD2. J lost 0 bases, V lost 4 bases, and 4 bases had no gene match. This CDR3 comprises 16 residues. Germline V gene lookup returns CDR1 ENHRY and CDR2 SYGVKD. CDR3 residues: CAISGLAGRSYNEQFF. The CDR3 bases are TGTGCCATCAGTGGCCTAGCGGGGCGCTCCTACAATGAGCAGTTCTTC.

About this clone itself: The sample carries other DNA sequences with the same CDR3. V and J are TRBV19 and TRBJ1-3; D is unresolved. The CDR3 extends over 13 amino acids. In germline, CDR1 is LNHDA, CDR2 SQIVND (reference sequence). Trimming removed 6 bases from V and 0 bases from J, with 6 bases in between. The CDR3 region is CASRIGSGNTIYF. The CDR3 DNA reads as TGTGCCAGTAGAATTGGCTCTGGAAACACCATATATTTT.

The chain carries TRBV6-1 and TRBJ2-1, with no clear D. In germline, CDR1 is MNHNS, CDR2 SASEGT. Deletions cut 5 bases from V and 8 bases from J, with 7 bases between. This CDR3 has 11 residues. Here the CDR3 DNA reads TGTGCCAGCAGTCCTATGGATGAGCAGTTCTTC. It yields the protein CASSPMDEQFF.

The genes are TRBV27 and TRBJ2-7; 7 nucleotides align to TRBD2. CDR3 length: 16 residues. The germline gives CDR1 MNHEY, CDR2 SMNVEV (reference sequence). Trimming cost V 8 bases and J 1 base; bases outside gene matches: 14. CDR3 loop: CASSILREGKSYEQYF. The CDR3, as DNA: TGTGCCAGCTCAATCCTCAGGGAGGGGAAATCCTACGAGCAGTACTTC.

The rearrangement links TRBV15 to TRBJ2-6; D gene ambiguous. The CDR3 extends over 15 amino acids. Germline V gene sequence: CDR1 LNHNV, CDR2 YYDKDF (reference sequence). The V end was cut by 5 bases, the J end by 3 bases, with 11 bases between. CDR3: CATSPRRVGANVLTF. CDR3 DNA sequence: TGTGCCACCAGCCCCCGCCGGGTTGGGGCCAACGTCCTGACTTTC.

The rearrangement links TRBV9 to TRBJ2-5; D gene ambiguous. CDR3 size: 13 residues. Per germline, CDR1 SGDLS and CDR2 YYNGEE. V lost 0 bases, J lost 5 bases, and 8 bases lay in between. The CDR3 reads CASSVAMRETQYF. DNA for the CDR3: TGTGCCAGCAGCGTAGCTATGAGGGAGACCCAGTACTTC.

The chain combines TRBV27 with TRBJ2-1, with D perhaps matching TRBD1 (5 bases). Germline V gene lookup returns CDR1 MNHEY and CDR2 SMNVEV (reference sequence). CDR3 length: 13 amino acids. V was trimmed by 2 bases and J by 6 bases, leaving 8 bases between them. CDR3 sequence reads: CASSLQGFNEQFF. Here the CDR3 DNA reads TGTGCCAGCAGTTTACAGGGTTTCAATGAGCAGTTCTTC.

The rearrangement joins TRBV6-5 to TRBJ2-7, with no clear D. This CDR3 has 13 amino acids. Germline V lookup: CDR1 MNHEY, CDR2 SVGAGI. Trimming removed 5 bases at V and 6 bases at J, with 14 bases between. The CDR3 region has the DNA TGTGCCAGCAGTCCTACTCACCTCGGCGAGCAGTACTTC. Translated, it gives CASSPTHLGEQYF.

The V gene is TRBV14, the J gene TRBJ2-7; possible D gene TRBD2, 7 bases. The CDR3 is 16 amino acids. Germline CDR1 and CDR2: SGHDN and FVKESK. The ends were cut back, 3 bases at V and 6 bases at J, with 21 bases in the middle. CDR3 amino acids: CASSHPGRGQPGEQYF. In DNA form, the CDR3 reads TGTGCCAGCAGCCACCCCGGGCGGGGGCAGCCGGGCGAGCAGTACTTC. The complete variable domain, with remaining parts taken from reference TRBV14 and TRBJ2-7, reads EAGVTQFPSHSVIEKGQTVTLRCDPISGHDNLYWYRRVMGKEIKFLLHFVKESKQDESGMPNNRFLAERTGGTYSTLKVQPAELEDSGVYFCASSHPGRGQPGEQYFGPGTRLTVT.

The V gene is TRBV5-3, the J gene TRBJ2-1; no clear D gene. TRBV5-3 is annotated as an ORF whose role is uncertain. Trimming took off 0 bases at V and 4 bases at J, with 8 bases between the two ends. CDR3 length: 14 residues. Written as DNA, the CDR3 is TGTGCCAGAAGCTTGGGGTCCCCGTACAATGAGCAGTTCTTC. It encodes CARSLGSPYNEQFF.

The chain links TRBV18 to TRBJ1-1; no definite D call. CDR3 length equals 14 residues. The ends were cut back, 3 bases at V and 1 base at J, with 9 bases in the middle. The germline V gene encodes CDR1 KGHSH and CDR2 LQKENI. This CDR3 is CASSPSGGNTEAFF. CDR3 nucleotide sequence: TGTGCCAGCTCACCCTCCGGAGGGAACACTGAAGCTTTCTTT.

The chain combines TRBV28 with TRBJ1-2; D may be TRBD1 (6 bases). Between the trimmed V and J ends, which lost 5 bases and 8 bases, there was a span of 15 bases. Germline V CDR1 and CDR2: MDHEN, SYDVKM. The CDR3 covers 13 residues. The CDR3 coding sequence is TGTGCCAGCAGTCCACCGGGGGCAGAAGGCTACACCTTC. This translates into CASSPPGAEGYTF.

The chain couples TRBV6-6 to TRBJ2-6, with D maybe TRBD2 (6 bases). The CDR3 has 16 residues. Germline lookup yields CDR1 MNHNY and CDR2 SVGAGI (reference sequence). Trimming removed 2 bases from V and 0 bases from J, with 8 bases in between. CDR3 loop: CASSYGRSSGANVLTF. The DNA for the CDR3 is TGTGCCAGCAGTTACGGGAGGAGCTCTGGGGCCAACGTCCTGACTTTC.

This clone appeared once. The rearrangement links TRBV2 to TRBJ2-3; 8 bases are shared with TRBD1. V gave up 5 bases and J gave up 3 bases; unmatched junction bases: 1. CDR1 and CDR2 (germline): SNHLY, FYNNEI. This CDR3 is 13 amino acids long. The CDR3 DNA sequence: TGTGCCAGCAGTTGGGACAGGACAGATACGCAGTATTTT. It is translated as CASSWDRTDTQYF.

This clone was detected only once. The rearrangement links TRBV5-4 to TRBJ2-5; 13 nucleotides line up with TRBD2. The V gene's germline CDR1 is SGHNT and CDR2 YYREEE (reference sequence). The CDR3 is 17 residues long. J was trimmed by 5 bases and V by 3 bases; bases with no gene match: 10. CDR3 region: CASSSALAGGLLETQYF. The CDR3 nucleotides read TGTGCCAGCAGCTCAGCACTAGCGGGAGGGCTATTGGAGACCCAGTACTTC.

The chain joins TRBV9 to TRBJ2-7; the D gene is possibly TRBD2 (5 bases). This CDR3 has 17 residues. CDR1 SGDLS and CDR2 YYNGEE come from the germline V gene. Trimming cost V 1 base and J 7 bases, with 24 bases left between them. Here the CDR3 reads CASSVSAVPPGSGEQYF. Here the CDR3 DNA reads TGTGCCAGCAGCGTATCAGCCGTACCTCCGGGATCGGGGGAGCAGTACTTC.

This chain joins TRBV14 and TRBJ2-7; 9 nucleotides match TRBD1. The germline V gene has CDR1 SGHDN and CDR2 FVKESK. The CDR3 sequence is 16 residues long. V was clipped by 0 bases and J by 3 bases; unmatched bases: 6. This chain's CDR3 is CASSQDPGQGNYEQYF. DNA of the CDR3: TGTGCCAGCAGCCAAGATCCGGGACAGGGCAACTACGAGCAGTACTTC.